This T cell receptor (beta chain) comes out of a study of blood T cell repertoires in COVID-19. The wider study: Specimens from acute and convalescent COVID-19 originated in the United States, Italy and Spain. Sources were T cells, B-cell-depleted T cells, or PBMCs; the material itself was cDNA or gDNA.

The germline CDR1 and CDR2 sequences are SQVTM and ANQGSEA. The CDR3 runs to 14 residues. V trimming: 1 base; J trimming: 2 bases; junction bases outside the gene matches: 5. Per the original methods: Amplification of reference gene primers was used by the study to estimate nucleated cell counts. The protocol was immunoSEQ multiplex PCR, while the TCRdb copy is restricted to in-frame clones and leaves out a portion. V, J and clone size derive from that table, while D and trimming were established from the DNA sequence. The table lists 200,000 to 300,000 clones, roughly 86% of them singletons. Sequenced material: peripheral blood. The V and J genes are TRBV29-1 and TRBJ2-7; TRBD1 aligns across 7 bases. This receptor was obtained from a middle-aged man with acute or convalescent COVID-19. CDR3 DNA sequence: TGCAGCGTTGAAGGAGGGGACAGTACCTACGAGCAGTACTTC. Protein: CSVEGGDSTYEQYF.